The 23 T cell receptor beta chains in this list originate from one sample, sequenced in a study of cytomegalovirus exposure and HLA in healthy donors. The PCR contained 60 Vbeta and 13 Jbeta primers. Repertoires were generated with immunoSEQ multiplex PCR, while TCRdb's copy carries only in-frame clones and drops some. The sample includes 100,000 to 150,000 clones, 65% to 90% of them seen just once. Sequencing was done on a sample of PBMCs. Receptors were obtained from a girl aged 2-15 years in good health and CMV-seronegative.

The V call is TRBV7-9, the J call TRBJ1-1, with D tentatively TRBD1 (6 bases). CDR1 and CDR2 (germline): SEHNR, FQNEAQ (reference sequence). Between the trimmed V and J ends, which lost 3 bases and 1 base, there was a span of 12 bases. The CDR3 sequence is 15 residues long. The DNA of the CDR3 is TGTGCCAGCAGCTTCCACAGGGTACGGAACACTGAAGCTTTCTTT. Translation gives CASSFHRVRNTEAFF.

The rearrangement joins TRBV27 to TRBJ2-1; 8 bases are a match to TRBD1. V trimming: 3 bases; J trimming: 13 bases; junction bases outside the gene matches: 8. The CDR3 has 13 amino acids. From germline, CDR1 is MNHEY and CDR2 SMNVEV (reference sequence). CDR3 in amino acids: CASSFGWTGPQFF. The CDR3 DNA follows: TGTGCCAGCAGTTTTGGGTGGACAGGGCCTCAGTTCTTC.

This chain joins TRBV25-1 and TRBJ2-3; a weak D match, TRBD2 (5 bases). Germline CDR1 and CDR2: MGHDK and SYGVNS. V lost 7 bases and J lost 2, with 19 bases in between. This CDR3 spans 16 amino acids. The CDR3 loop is CASKGGRVSFTDTQYF. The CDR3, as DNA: TGTGCCAGCAAAGGTGGGCGGGTATCCTTCACAGATACGCAGTATTTT.

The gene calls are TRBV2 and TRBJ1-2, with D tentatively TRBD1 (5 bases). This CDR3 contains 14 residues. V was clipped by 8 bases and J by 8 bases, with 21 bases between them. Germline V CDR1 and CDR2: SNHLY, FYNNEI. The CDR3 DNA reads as TGTGCCAGCGGAGGGGCCCTAACCCAACCGGGCTACACCTTC. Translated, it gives CASGGALTQPGYTF.

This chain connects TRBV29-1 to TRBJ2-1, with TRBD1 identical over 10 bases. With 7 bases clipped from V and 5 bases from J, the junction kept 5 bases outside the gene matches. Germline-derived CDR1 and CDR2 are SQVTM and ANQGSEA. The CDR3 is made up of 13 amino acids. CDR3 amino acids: CSARTGGNNEQFF. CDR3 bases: TGCAGCGCAAGGACAGGGGGAAACAATGAGCAGTTCTTC.

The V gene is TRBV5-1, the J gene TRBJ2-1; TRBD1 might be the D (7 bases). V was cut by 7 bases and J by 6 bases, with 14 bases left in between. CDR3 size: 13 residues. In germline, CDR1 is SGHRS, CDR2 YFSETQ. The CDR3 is CASAAGQFNEQFF. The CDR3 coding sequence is TGCGCCAGCGCCGCGGGACAGTTCAATGAGCAGTTCTTC. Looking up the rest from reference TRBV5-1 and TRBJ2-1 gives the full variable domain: KAGVTQTPRYLIKTRGQQVTLSCSPISGHRSVSWYQQTPGQGLQFLFEYFSETQRNKGNFPGRFSGRQFSNSRSEMNVSTLELGDSALYLCASAAGQFNEQFFGPGTRLTVL.

The CDR3 DNA follows: TGCGCCAGCAGCCAAATGAGAGGTTTCGCCTACGAGCAGTACTTC. It codes for CASSQMRGFAYEQYF. V and J are TRBV4-3 and TRBJ2-7, with D hard to call. The CDR3 has 15 residues. The germline V and J ends were trimmed by 2 bases and 2 bases, with 13 bases remaining between them. Germline values: CDR1 LGHNA, CDR2 YSLEER.

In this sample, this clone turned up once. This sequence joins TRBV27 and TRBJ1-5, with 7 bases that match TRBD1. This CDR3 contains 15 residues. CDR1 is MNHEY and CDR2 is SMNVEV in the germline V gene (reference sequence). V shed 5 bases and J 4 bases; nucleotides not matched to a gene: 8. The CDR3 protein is CASSPQGDWNQPQHF. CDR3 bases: TGTGCCAGCAGTCCCCAGGGGGATTGGAATCAGCCCCAGCATTTT.

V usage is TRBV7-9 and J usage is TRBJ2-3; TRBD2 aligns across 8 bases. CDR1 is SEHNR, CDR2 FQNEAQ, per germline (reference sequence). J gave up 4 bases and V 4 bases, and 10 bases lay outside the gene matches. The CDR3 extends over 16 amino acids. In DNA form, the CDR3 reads TGTGCCAGCAGCTGGTTACTAGCGGAGGGCGCAGATACGCAGTATTTT. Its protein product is CASSWLLAEGADTQYF.

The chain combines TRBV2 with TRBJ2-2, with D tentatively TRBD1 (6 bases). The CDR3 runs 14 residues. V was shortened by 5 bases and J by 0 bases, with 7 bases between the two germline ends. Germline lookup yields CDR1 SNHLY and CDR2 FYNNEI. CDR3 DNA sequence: TGTGCCAGCAGTACAGGGACGAACACCGGGGAGCTGTTTTTT. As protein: CASSTGTNTGELFF.

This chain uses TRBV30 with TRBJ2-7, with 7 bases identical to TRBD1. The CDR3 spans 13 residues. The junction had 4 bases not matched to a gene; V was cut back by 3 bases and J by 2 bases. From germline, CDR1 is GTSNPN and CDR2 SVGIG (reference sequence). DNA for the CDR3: TGTGCCTGGAGCCGGGACAGTGCCTACGAGCAGTACTTC. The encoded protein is CAWSRDSAYEQYF.

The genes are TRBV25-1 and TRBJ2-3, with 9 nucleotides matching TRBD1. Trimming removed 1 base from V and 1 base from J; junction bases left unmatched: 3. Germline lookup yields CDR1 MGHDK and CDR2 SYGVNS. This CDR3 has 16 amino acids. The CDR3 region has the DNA TGTGCCAGCAGTGAATCCCGGGACAGGGGCACAGATACGCAGTATTTT. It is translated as CASSESRDRGTDTQYF.

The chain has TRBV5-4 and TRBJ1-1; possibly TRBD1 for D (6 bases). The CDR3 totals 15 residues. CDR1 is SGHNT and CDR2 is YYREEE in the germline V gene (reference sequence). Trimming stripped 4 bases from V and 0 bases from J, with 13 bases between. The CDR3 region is CASSSTGLLNTEAFF. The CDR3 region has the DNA TGTGCCAGCAGCAGTACAGGGCTCTTGAACACTGAAGCTTTCTTT. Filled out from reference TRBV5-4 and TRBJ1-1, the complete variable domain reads ETGVTQSPTHLIKTRGQQVTLRCSSQSGHNTVSWYQQALGQGPQFIFQYYREEENGRGNFPPRFSGLQFPNYSSELNVNALELDDSALYLCASSSTGLLNTEAFFGQGTRLTVV.

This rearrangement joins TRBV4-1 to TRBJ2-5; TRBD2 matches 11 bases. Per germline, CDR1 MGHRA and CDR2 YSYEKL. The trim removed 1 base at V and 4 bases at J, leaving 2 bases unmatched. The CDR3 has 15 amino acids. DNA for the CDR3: TGCGCCAGCAGCCAAGTTGGGACTAGCGGAGAGACCCAGTACTTC. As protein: CASSQVGTSGETQYF.

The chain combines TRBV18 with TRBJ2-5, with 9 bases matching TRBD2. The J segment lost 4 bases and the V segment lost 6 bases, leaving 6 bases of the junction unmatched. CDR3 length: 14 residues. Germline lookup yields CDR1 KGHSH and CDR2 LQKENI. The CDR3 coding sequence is TGTGCCAGCTCCTTAGCGGGAGTTGGAGAGACCCAGTACTTC. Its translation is CASSLAGVGETQYF.

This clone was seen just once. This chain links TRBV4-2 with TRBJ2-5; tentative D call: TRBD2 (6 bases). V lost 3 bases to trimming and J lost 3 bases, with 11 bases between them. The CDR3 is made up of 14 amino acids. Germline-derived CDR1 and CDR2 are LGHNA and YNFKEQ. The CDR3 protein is CASSQPGLEETQYF. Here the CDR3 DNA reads TGTGCCAGCAGCCAGCCGGGACTTGAAGAGACCCAGTACTTC.

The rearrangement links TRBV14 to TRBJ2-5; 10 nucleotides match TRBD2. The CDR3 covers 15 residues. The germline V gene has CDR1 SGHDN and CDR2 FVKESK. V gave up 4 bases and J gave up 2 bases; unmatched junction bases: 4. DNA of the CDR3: TGTGCCAGCAGCCTTCGGACTAGCGGACAAGAGACCCAGTACTTC. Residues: CASSLRTSGQETQYF.

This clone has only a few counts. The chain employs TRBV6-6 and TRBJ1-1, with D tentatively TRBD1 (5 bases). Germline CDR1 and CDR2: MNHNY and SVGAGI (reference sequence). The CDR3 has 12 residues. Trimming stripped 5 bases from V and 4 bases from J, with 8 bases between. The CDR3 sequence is CASSPTATEAFF. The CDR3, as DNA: TGTGCCAGCAGTCCGACAGCCACTGAAGCTTTCTTT.

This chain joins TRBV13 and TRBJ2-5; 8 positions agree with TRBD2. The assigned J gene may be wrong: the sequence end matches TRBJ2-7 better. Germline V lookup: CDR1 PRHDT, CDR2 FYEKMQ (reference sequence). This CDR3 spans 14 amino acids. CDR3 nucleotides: TGTGCCAGCAGCCGAACGGGAGGGTCCTACGAGCAGTACTTC. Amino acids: CASSRTGGSYEQYF.

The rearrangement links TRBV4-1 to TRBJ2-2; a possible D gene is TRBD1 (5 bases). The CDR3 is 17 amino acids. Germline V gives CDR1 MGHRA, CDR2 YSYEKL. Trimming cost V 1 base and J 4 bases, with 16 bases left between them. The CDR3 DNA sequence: TGCGCCAGCAGCCAAGTCGATTTGGGGCTGAGCACCGGGGAGCTGTTTTTT. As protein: CASSQVDLGLSTGELFF.

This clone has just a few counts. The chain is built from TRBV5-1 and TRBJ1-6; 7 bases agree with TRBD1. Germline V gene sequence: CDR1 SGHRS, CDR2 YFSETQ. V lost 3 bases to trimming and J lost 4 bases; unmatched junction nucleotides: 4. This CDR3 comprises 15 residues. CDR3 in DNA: TGCGCCAGCAGCTCCACAGGGGAGTATAATTCACCCCTCCACTTT. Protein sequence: CASSSTGEYNSPLHF.

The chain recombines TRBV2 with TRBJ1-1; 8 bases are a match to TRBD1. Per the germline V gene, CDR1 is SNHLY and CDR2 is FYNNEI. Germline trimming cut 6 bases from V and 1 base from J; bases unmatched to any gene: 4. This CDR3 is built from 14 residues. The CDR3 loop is CASSETGANTEAFF. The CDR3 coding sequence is TGTGCCAGCAGCGAGACAGGGGCGAACACTGAAGCTTTCTTT.

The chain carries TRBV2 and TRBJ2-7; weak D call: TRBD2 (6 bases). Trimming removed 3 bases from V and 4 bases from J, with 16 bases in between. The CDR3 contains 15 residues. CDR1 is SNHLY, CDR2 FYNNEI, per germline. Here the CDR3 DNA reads TGTGCCAGCAGTGACCCTCAGACTAGGGAGTACGAGCAGTACTTC. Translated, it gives CASSDPQTREYEQYF.